This T cell receptor (beta chain) was observed in a study of pediatric ulcerative colitis. Study-wide points: Two rectal clonotypes were found only in ulcerative colitis patients, all of them. Repertoires came from total lymphocyte DNA, not specific subsets.

TCRdb keeps only in-frame clones here, not all; method: immunoSEQ multiplex PCR. Of 40,000 to 60,000 clones listed, over 70% are singletons. This clone appeared a single time. Antigen: not known. Germline V gene sequence: CDR1 SGHRS, CDR2 YFSETQ. Trimming left V 0 bases short and J 1 base short, with 8 bases between. This CDR3 is built from 14 residues. During colonoscopy, one to two rectal pinch biopsies were collected. The chain links TRBV5-1 to TRBJ2-7; D gene unclear. This TCR was recovered from a girl between 10 and 17 years old with moderate ulcerative colitis. The specimen was gut tissue. CDR3 coding DNA: TGCGCCAGCAGCTTGGATCCGGATTCCTACGAGCAGTACTTC. Its translation: CASSLDPDSYEQYF.